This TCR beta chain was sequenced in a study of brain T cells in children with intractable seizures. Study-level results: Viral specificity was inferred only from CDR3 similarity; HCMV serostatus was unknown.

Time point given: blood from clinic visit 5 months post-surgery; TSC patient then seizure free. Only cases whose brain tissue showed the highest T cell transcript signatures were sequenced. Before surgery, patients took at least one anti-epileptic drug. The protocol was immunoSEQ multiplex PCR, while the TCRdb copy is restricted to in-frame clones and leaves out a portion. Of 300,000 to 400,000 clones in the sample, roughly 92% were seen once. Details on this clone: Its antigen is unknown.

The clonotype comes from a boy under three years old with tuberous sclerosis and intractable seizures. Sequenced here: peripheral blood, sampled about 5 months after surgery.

CDR3 loop: CASSGRAKGWETQYF. DNA for the CDR3: TGTGCCAGTAGTGGCCGGGCCAAGGGGTGGGAGACCCAGTACTTC. This chain uses TRBV19 with TRBJ2-5; tentative D call: TRBD1 (5 bases). This CDR3 is 15 amino acids long. Germline V gene data show CDR1 as LNHDA and CDR2 as SQIVND (reference sequence). Trimming took 5 bases from V and 5 from J, leaving 18 bases between them.